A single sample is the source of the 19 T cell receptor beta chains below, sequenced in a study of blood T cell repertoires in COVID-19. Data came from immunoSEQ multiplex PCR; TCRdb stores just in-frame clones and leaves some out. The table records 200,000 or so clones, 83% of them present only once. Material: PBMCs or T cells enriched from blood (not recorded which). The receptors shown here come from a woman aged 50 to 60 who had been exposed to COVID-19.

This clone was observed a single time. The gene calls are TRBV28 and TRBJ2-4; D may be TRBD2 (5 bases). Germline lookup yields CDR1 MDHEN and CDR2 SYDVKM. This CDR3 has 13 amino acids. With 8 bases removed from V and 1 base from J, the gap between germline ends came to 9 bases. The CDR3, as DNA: TGTGCCAGCTCGGGCGGGGCCAAAAACATTCAGTACTTC. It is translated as CASSGGAKNIQYF.

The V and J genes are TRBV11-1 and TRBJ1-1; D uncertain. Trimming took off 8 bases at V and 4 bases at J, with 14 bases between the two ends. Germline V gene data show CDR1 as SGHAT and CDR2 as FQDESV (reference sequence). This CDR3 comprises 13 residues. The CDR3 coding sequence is TGTGCCAGCCTAGAGGAGCTTGGCACTGAAGCTTTCTTT. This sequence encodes CASLEELGTEAFF.

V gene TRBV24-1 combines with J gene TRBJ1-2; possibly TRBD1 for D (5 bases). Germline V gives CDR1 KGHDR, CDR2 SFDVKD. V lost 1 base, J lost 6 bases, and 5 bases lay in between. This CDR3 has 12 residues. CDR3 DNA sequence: TGTGCCACCAGTGATTTAGGGGATGGCTACACCTTC. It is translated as CATSDLGDGYTF.

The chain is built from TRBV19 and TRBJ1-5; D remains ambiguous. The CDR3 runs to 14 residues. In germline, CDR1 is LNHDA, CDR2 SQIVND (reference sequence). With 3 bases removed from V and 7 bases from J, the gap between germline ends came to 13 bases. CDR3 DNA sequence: TGTGCCAGTAGTATCTTAGCTGCACCCCAGCCCCAGCATTTT. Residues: CASSILAAPQPQHF.

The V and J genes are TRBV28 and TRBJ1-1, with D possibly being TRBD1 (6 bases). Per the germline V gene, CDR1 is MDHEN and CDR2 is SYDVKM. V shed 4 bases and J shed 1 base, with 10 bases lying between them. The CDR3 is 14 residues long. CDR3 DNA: TGTGCCAGCAGTTCCCTCAGGGGGAACACTGAAGCTTTCTTT. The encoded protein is CASSSLRGNTEAFF.

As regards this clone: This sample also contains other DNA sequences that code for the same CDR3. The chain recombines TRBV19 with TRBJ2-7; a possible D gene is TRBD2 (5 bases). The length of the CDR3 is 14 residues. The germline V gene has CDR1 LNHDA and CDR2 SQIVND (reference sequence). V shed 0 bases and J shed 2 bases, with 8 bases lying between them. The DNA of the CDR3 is TGTGCCAGTAGTATAGATCGGGGTCCCTACGAGCAGTACTTC. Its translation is CASSIDRGPYEQYF.

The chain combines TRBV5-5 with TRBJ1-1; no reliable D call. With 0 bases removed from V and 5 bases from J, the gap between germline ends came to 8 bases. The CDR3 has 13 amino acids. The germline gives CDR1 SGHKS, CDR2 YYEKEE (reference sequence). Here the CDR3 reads CASSLEFGTEAFF. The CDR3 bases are TGTGCCAGCAGCTTGGAATTCGGGACTGAAGCTTTCTTT.

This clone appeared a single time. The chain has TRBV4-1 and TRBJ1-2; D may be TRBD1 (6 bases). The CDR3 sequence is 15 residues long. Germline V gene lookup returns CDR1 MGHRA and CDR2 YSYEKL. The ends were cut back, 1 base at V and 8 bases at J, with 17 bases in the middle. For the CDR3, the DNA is TGCGCCAGCAGCCAAGTATACACAGGGTTAGGAGGCTACACCTTC. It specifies CASSQVYTGLGGYTF.

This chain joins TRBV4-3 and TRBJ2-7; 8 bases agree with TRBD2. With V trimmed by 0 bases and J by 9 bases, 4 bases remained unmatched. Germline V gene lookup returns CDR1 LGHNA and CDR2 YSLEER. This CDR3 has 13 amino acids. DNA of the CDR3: TGCGCCAGCAGCCAAGATCGGGGGGGCGGGCAGTACTTC. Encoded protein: CASSQDRGGGQYF.

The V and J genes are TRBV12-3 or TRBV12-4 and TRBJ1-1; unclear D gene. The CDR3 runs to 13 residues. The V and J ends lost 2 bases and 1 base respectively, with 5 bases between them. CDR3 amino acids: CASSLKQNTEAFF. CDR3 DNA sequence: TGTGCCAGCAGTTTAAAACAGAACACTGAAGCTTTCTTT.

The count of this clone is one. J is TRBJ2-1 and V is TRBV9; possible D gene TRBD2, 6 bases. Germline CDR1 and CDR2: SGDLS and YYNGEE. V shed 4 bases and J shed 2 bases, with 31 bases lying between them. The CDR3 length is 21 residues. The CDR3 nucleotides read TGTGCCAGCAGCTCCCCCTATCCATACGATCCACGTGGGGGGACCTACAATGAGCAGTTCTTC. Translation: CASSSPYPYDPRGGTYNEQFF.

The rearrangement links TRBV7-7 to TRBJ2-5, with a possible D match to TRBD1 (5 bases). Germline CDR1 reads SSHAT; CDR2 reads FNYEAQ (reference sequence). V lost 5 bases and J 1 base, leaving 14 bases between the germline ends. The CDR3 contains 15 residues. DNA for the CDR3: TGTGCCAGCAGCCGCTCAGACAGACTCCAAGAGACCCAGTACTTC. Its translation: CASSRSDRLQETQYF.

The DNA for the CDR3 is TGTGCCAGCAGTTACGAAGGACAGGGGGCTGGGGTTGAAGCTTTCTTT. This sequence encodes CASSYEGQGAGVEAFF. The V and J genes are TRBV6-6 and TRBJ1-1, with TRBD1 identical over 11 bases. Germline-derived CDR1 and CDR2 are MNHNY and SVGAGI (reference sequence). The ends lost 2 bases at V and 7 bases at J; junction bases unmatched: 9. The CDR3 spans 16 residues.

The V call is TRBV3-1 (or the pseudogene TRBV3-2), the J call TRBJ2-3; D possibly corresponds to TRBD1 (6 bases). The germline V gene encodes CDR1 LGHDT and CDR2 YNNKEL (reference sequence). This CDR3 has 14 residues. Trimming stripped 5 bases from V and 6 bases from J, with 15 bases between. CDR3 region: CASSLQGIADTQYF. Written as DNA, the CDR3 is TGTGCCAGCAGCTTACAGGGTATTGCCGATACGCAGTATTTT.

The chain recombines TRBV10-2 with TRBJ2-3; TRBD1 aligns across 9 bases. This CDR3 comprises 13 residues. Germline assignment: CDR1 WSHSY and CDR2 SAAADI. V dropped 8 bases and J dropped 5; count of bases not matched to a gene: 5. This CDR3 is CASRQGGRDTQYF. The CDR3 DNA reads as TGCGCCAGCCGACAGGGGGGTCGAGATACGCAGTATTTT.

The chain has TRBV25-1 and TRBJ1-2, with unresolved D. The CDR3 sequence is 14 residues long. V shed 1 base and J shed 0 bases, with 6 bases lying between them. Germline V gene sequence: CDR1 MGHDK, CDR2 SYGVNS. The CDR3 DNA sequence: TGTGCCAGCAGTGAATGGCAGACTAACTATGGCTACACCTTC. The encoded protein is CASSEWQTNYGYTF.

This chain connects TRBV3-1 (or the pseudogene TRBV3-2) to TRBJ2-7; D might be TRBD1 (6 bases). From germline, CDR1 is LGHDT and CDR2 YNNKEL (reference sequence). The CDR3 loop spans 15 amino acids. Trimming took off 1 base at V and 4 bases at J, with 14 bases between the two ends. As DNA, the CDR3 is TGTGCCAGCAGCCAAGCAGGGTACAGGGCGTACGAGCAGTACTTC. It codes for CASSQAGYRAYEQYF.

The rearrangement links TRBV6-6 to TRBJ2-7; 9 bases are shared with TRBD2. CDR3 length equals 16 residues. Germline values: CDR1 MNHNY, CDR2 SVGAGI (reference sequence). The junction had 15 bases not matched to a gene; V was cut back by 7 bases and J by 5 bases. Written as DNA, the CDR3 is TGTGCCAGCACCTCAGGGACTAGCCCGGGGGGGGACGAGCAGTACTTC. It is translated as CASTSGTSPGGDEQYF.

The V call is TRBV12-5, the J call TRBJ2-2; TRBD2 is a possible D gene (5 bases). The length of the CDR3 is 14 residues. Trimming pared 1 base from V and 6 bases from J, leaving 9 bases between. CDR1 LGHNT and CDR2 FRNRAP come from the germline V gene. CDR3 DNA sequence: TGTGCTAGTGGTTTGGGGGCGAGGGCCGGGGAGCTGTTTTTT. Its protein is CASGLGARAGELFF. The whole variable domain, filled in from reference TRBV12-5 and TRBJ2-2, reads DARVTQTPRHKVTEMGQEVTMRCQPILGHNTVFWYRQTMMQGLELLAYFRNRAPLDDSGMPKDRFSAEMPDATLATLKIQPSEPRDSAVYFCASGLGARAGELFFGEGSRLTVL.